This is a list of T cell receptor beta chains from one sample in a study of T cell responses to AZD1222 COVID-19 vaccine. Sequencing was performed with immunoSEQ multiplex PCR; in TCRdb, only in-frame clones are kept and a portion is missing. The data contain roughly 77,000 clones, roughly 87% of them seen just once; the ten biggest clones take up approximately 5.4%. Sequenced here: peripheral blood, sampled on day 0 of MenACWY control vaccination. These receptors all come from an adult in good health. The CDR3 runs from the conserved cysteine through the conserved F or W. The D gene is left open where the match is weak. Size values are once, few and many counts, or a class for expanded clones, and some rows have none.

TRBJ1-1 | TRBV7-9 | - | - | CASTQSRMMNTEAFF | TGTGCCAGCACCCAGAGCAGGATGATGAACACTGAAGCTTTCTTT
TRBJ1-2 | TRBV4-3 | - | once | CASSQAIGEGGYTF | TGCGCCAGCAGCCAAGCAATAGGGGAGGGTGGCTACACCTTC
TRBJ2-7 | TRBV3-1/TRBV3-2 | - | - | CASSQVGTASYEQYF | TGTGCCAGCAGCCAAGTAGGGACGGCTTCCTACGAGCAGTACTTC
TRBJ2-7 | TRBV9 | TRBD2 | - | CASSSGGLASYEQYF | TGTGCCAGCAGCTCCGGGGGACTAGCTTCCTACGAGCAGTACTTC
TRBJ1-1 | TRBV5-1 | - | - | CASSLVADTEAFF | TGCGCCAGCAGCTTGGTGGCAGACACTGAAGCTTTCTTT
TRBJ2-3 | TRBV5-1 | - | - | CASSLVRPGTDTQYF | TGCGCCAGCAGCTTGGTAAGGCCAGGCACAGATACGCAGTATTTT
TRBJ2-5 | TRBV5-1 | TRBD1 | - | CASSHGTVQETQYF | TGCGCCAGCAGCCATGGGACAGTACAAGAGACCCAGTACTTC
TRBJ2-5 | TRBV9 | TRBD2 | - | CASSAGTSGGLQETQYF | TGTGCCAGCAGCGCCGGGACTAGCGGGGGGCTCCAAGAGACCCAGTACTTC
TRBJ2-7 | TRBV19 | TRBD1 | - | CASSPRDSGYEQYF | TGTGCCAGTAGCCCCCGGGACAGTGGCTACGAGCAGTACTTC
TRBJ1-1 | TRBV29-1 | - | - | CSATLRNTEAFF | TGCAGCGCCACACTCCGGAACACTGAAGCTTTCTTT
TRBJ2-3 | TRBV5-5 | TRBD1 | - | CASSLAPGTAYREDTQYF | TGTGCCAGCAGCTTAGCACCCGGGACAGCGTACAGGGAAGATACGCAGTATTTT
TRBJ1-3 | TRBV5-1 | - | - | CASSNGGGGNTIYF | TGCGCCAGCAGTAACGGGGGTGGTGGAAACACCATATATTTT
TRBJ1-4 | TRBV9 | TRBD1 | once | CASSAGGRVVEKLFF | TGTGCCAGCAGCGCAGGGGGCAGAGTGGTCGAAAAACTGTTTTTT
TRBJ1-1 | TRBV6-5 | TRBD1 | - | CASSYPGTGSRAFF | TGTGCCAGCAGTTATCCCGGGACAGGGAGTCGAGCTTTCTTT
TRBJ1-2 | TRBV19 | - | - | CASSSLRQPANYGYTF | TGTGCCAGTAGTTCACTACGACAGCCAGCTAACTATGGCTACACCTTC
TRBJ2-3 | TRBV25-1 | - | - | CASSARGKGTDTQYF | TGTGCCAGCAGTGCCCGGGGAAAGGGGACAGATACGCAGTATTTT
TRBJ2-7 | TRBV5-6 | - | - | CASSFLEYEQYF | TGTGCCAGCAGCTTCCTAGAGTACGAGCAGTACTTC
TRBJ2-1 | TRBV5-1 | - | - | CASKNTVANNEQFF | TGCGCCAGCAAAAACACCGTAGCCAACAATGAGCAGTTCTTC
TRBJ1-1 | TRBV28 | TRBD1 | - | CASSWGQMNTEAFF | TGTGCCAGCAGTTGGGGACAGATGAACACTGAAGCTTTCTTT
TRBJ2-7 | TRBV5-1 | - | once | CASSSEGSYEQYF | TGCGCCAGCAGCTCAGAGGGGTCCTACGAGCAGTACTTC
TRBJ1-1 | TRBV5-4 | TRBD1 | - | CASSLGDRANTEAFF | TGTGCCAGCAGCTTGGGTGACAGGGCAAACACTGAAGCTTTCTTT
TRBJ2-7 | TRBV9 | TRBD1 | - | CASSVGQGAYEQYF | TGTGCCAGCAGCGTTGGACAGGGGGCCTACGAGCAGTACTTC
TRBJ1-1 | TRBV2 | - | - | CASSIAGLTEAFF | TGTGCCAGCAGTATCGCAGGGTTAACTGAAGCTTTCTTT
TRBJ1-2 | TRBV28 | - | - | CASIQRGYTF | TGTGCCAGCATCCAACGGGGCTACACCTTC
TRBJ1-2 | TRBV4-2 | - | - | CASSQDLRGNYGYTF | TGTGCCAGCAGCCAAGATCTGCGGGGGAACTATGGCTACACCTTC